Below are 8 T cell receptor beta chains sequenced from a single sample in a study of low-dose radiotherapy and immunotherapy resistance in tumors. TRAV- and TRBV-specific primers primed first-strand cDNA, covering alpha and beta chains. Amplification of TCRs used a constant-region primer and V-primer adapter for 20 PCR cycles. TCRdb ran MiXCR on the reads and lists one entry per CDR3 protein. The sample yields some 6,000 distinct CDR3 sequences, around 80% seen once. These receptors were obtained from a human donor with advanced metastatic prostate, ovarian, gallbladder or colorectal cancer (not recorded which). This table probably holds off-target reads from a library built for another chain.

This chain uses TRBV12-3 or TRBV12-4 with TRBJ1-1; 7 nucleotides match TRBD1. Trimming at V came to 6 bases and at J to 1 base, leaving 2 bases not matched to a gene. This CDR3 has 13 amino acids. The CDR3 DNA sequence: TGTGCCAGCAGCAACAGGGGGAACACTGAAGCTTTCTTT. It yields the protein CASSNRGNTEAFF.

The V call is TRBV9, the J call TRBJ1-1; D perhaps matches TRBD1 (6 bases). The V end was cut by 3 bases, the J end by 4 bases, with 10 bases between. CDR1 is SGDLS and CDR2 is YYNGEE in the germline V gene. This CDR3 has 13 residues. The CDR3 sequence is CASSAGAGTEAFF. CDR3 bases: TGTGCCAGCAGCGCGGGGGCGGGCACTGAAGCTTTCTTT.

This clonotype was seen only a few times. The genes are TRBV7-2 and TRBJ1-3, with 8 bases that match TRBD1. CDR1 and CDR2 from the germline V gene are SGHTA and FQGNSA. Losses at the gene ends were 3 bases for V and 4 bases for J; bases not matched to a gene: 5. The CDR3 loop spans 15 amino acids. CDR3 sequence (DNA): TGTGCCAGCAGCTTCAAGACAGGGGACGGAAACACCATATATTTT. Its translation is CASSFKTGDGNTIYF. The full variable domain, in which reference TRBV7-2 and TRBJ1-3 provide the parts outside the CDR3, is GAGVSQSPSNKVTEKGKDVELRCDPISGHTALYWYRQSLGQGLEFLIYFQGNSAPDKSGLPSDRFSAERTGGSVSTLTIQRTQQEDSAVYLCASSFKTGDGNTIYFGEGSWLTVV.

The chain combines TRBV18 with TRBJ2-1; D possibly corresponds to TRBD1 (5 bases). Germline values: CDR1 KGHSH, CDR2 LQKENI. V was pared by 5 bases and J by 0 bases, with 14 bases between. The CDR3 is 16 amino acids. The DNA of the CDR3 is TGTGCCAGCTCAGGCTTTCAGGGTAGCTCCTACAATGAGCAGTTCTTC. Its protein product is CASSGFQGSSYNEQFF.

This clonotype was detected only a few times. V is TRBV12-3 or TRBV12-4 and J is TRBJ2-1, with D perhaps matching TRBD1 (5 bases). The CDR3 runs to 13 residues. V dropped 5 bases and J dropped 4 bases, with 9 bases sitting between them. The CDR3 protein is CASSQNRYNEQFF. CDR3 sequence (DNA): TGTGCCAGCAGTCAGAACAGGTACAATGAGCAGTTCTTC.

The gene calls are TRBV28 and TRBJ2-7, with 7 bases matching TRBD1. In germline, CDR1 is MDHEN, CDR2 SYDVKM. The J segment lost 3 bases and the V segment lost 2 bases, leaving 7 bases of the junction unmatched. This CDR3 region has 15 residues. The chain's CDR3 is CASSLPGTESYEQYF. The CDR3 region has the DNA TGTGCCAGCAGTTTACCCGGGACAGAAAGCTACGAGCAGTACTTC.

The CDR3 DNA reads TGTGCCAGCAGGAGATCGACTTCGACCGAGCAGTACTTC. Its translation is CASRRSTSTEQYF. The V gene is TRBV6-2 or TRBV6-3, the J gene TRBJ2-7, with D unclear. The CDR3 spans 13 residues. Trimming stripped 6 bases from V and 6 bases from J, with 15 bases between. Per germline, CDR1 MNHEY and CDR2 SVGEGT.

This clonotype was detected only once. The rearrangement uses TRBV5-4 and TRBJ2-5; possible D gene TRBD1, 6 bases. The CDR3 is 13 residues long. Looked up from germline, CDR1 is SGHNT and CDR2 is YYREEE (reference sequence). Trimming removed 4 bases from V and 3 bases from J, with 10 bases in between. This chain's CDR3 is CASSRQVEETQYF. The CDR3 bases are TGTGCCAGCAGCCGACAGGTCGAAGAGACCCAGTACTTC.